What follows describes a single T cell receptor beta chain. Its antigen has not been determined. It has no much larger one-base neighbor in the sample; base qualities were not kept. The method was RACE. Data came from a NextSeq 500. Library preparation attached unique molecular identifiers to individual cDNA molecules for quantitative, reproducible TCR counting. Both TCR alpha and TCR beta chains were sequenced from each blood RNA sample. Per the source publication's procedure: The median number of TCRs per sample was roughly 94,000, ranging from about 20,000 to 750,000. The Decombinator software suite was used to annotate V, J and CDR3 in the TCR reads. To make PS versus PT1 abundance plots, every sample was subsampled to the same number of TCRs (28,000). Expanded TCRs were defined as absent before sensitization and observed at least eight times at the 2-week time point. The public reads were reprocessed in TCRdb via fastp at Q25 and MiXCR, keeping in-frame beta chains. Rows merge per CDR3 protein into single entries with the most common DNA and genes. TCRdb's processing, not the authors', yielded these V and J calls. In all, the sample holds about 300,000 distinct CDR3 sequences, and around 5.5% of those were seen once. About 8.7% of the sample goes to the ten largest clones.

The data derive from a study of human T cells and chemical hapten exposure (dated by TCRdb to the early 2020s). Context from the whole study: For sensitization, 2% DPC in acetone was applied to a 2 cm by 2 cm area of upper inner arm skin. Weekly therapeutic DPC doses were additionally applied to the scalp of patients throughout the roughly 23-week study period. Patch tests used Finn chambers with 0.01% DPC on the upper back, scored after 6 days by International Contact Dermatitis Research Group standards. Alopecia areata with under or over 50% scalp involvement, alopecia totalis and alopecia universalis were represented in the patient cohort, which was mostly female. The libraries were sequenced as a pool, and the TCR yield per sample differed mostly because of small variations in library volumes within the pool. In alopecia patients, the study followed how the peripheral blood TCR repertoire changed in vivo over primary and secondary sensitization to diphenylcyclopropenone (DPC), a hapten. Patient blood was sampled pre-sensitization (week 0) and at 2, 6 and about 24 weeks after DPC sensitization. Twenty-nine alopecia patients gave blood for TCR sequencing at one to four time points (pre-sensitization, 2, 6 and 24 weeks).

The sample's time point, from its label and the paper: pre-sensitization, week 0. The treatment or condition label on this specimen signifies: therapeutic diphenylcyclopropenone sensitization with weekly scalp DPC. At every patch-test visit, the blood draw took place before the patch test was put on. To be eligible, patients had to be aged 18 to 70, diagnosed with alopecia and judged suitable for DPC therapy, while pregnant patients were excluded. Total RNA was extracted from unfractionated whole blood collected in Tempus Blood RNA tubes. Per the germline V gene, SQVTM is the CDR1 and ANQGSEA is the CDR2. Relative to germline, V is 4 bases shorter and J is 4 bases shorter, with 8 bases between their ends. The CDR3 sequence holds 12 residues, the cysteine and phenylalanine included. Only the CDR3 DNA is retained, 36 bases long and in frame from the first base. Overall study results and their limits: All patients had alopecia, a presumed autoimmune disease, so their immune response might differ from that of healthy individuals. After repeated subsampling, the strength of the expansion versus patch-test correlation and the threshold at which it became significant changed. The number of TCRs above 1 in 1000 frequency did not change with DPC sensitization; there was no evidence of global repertoire structure alterations. The number of PT1 expanded TCRs positively correlated with patch test score, significant at thresholds 8, 16 and 32 but not 4. Compared with pre-sensitization or healthy control sets, expanded TCRs formed significantly more large CDR3 similarity clusters, which is consistent with antigen-driven responses.

The TCR originated in a woman between 18 and 30 years old with alopecia areata. Some clones in this sample may be carry-over from other donors' samples. The chain joins TRBV29-1 to TRBJ2-1; no confident D gene assignment can be made. Here the sequenced sample was whole blood, taken in connection with sensitization to the hapten diphenylcyclopropenone (DPC). The sequenced DNA is TGCAGCGTTGCTGCGGAGTACAATGAGCAGTTCTTC. Translation gives CSVAAEYNEQFF.